Listed below are T cell receptor beta chains from one sample, sequenced in a study of blood T cells in healthy people across ages. TCRdb re-derived calls from the 5' RACE reads in MiXCR, one entry per CDR3 protein. The sample gives roughly 1.5 million distinct CDR3 sequences, around 40% of which show up once; approximately 4% is in the top ten. Sequenced input: blood. The receptors stem from a woman in her late teens or twenties in good health. CDR3s include the opening cysteine and the closing phenylalanine or tryptophan. Each record gives: V gene, D gene, clone size, J gene, CDR3 DNA, CDR3 protein. The D gene is left open where the match is weak. Clone size is given for some rows only: seen once, a few or many times, or a class if the clone is expanded.

V gene: TRBV7-2; D gene: TRBD1; clone size: .; J gene: TRBJ2-7; CDR3 DNA: TGTGCCAGCAGCTCAGGTCCGGGACAGCCTTACGAGCAGTACTTC; CDR3 protein: CASSSGPGQPYEQYF
V gene: TRBV7-2; D gene: .; clone size: .; J gene: TRBJ1-5; CDR3 DNA: TGTGCCAGCAGCTTAGGAGACAGCCTCAATCAGCCCCAGCATTTT; CDR3 protein: CASSLGDSLNQPQHF
V gene: TRBV20-1; D gene: TRBD1; clone size: .; J gene: TRBJ2-3; CDR3 DNA: TGCAGTGCTAGAGATCCCAGGGGGCGATCGGATTCGCAGTATTTT; CDR3 protein: CSARDPRGRSDSQYF
V gene: TRBV29-1; D gene: .; clone size: .; J gene: TRBJ2-1; CDR3 DNA: TGCAGCGCCCTGAAAGAGCAGGGTAGCTCCTACAATGAGCAGTTCTTC; CDR3 protein: CSALKEQGSSYNEQFF
V gene: TRBV15; D gene: .; clone size: .; J gene: TRBJ2-5; CDR3 DNA: TGTGCCACCAGCAGAGATCCTGGAACCCAGTACTTC; CDR3 protein: CATSRDPGTQYF
V gene: TRBV21-1; D gene: .; clone size: few; J gene: TRBJ1-5; CDR3 DNA: TGTGCCAGCAGCTCACGACAGGGGGTCTTGAAAAATCAGCCCCAGCATTTT; CDR3 protein: CASSSRQGVLKNQPQHF
V gene: TRBV7-2; D gene: .; clone size: few; J gene: TRBJ1-1; CDR3 DNA: TGTGCCAGCAGCTTAGCGCTAAAGGTTGAAGCTTTCTTT; CDR3 protein: CASSLALKVEAFF
V gene: TRBV9; D gene: TRBD1; clone size: .; J gene: TRBJ2-7; CDR3 DNA: TGTGCCAGCAGCACATCCGCCGGGACAGGGAGCTACGAGCAGTACTTC; CDR3 protein: CASSTSAGTGSYEQYF
V gene: TRBV4-3; D gene: TRBD1; clone size: .; J gene: TRBJ2-1; CDR3 DNA: TGCGCCAGCAGCCAGACCAACTGGGGACAGAGAGACAATGAGCAGTTCTTC; CDR3 protein: CASSQTNWGQRDNEQFF
V gene: TRBV20-1; D gene: .; clone size: .; J gene: TRBJ2-3; CDR3 DNA: TGCAGTGCTAGAAGTGGGGGGGGGGCCACAGATACGCAGTATTTT; CDR3 protein: CSARSGGGATDTQYF
V gene: TRBV20-1; D gene: TRBD2; clone size: .; J gene: TRBJ2-5; CDR3 DNA: TGCAATGCTGGCGGACTAGCGGGAGGAAAAGAGACCCAGTACTTC; CDR3 protein: CNAGGLAGGKETQYF
V gene: TRBV4-1; D gene: .; clone size: .; J gene: TRBJ1-1; CDR3 DNA: TGCGCCAGCCAAGTAGGAGTAAGAGCGGGAAACACTGAAGCTTTCTTT; CDR3 protein: CASQVGVRAGNTEAFF
V gene: TRBV7-8; D gene: TRBD1; clone size: .; J gene: TRBJ2-7; CDR3 DNA: TGTGCCAGCAGCGTAAACAGGGGGTACAATGAGCAGTACTTC; CDR3 protein: CASSVNRGYNEQYF
V gene: TRBV7-2; D gene: .; clone size: .; J gene: TRBJ1-1; CDR3 DNA: TGTGCCAGCAAGGATCGGGGGAACACTGAAGCTTTCTTT; CDR3 protein: CASKDRGNTEAFF
V gene: TRBV18; D gene: .; clone size: once; J gene: TRBJ2-7; CDR3 DNA: TGTGCCAGCTCACCACCGGCTCGCTACGAGCAGTACTTC; CDR3 protein: CASSPPARYEQYF
V gene: TRBV29-1; D gene: TRBD2; clone size: .; J gene: TRBJ2-1; CDR3 DNA: TGCAGCGCCCCCGGGACTAGCGGGTACTACAATGAGCAGTTCTTC; CDR3 protein: CSAPGTSGYYNEQFF
V gene: TRBV7-9; D gene: TRBD1; clone size: .; J gene: TRBJ1-2; CDR3 DNA: TGTGCCAGCAGCTCCTGGACAGGGGGCAGTGACTACACCTTC; CDR3 protein: CASSSWTGGSDYTF
V gene: TRBV3-1; D gene: .; clone size: .; J gene: TRBJ1-1; CDR3 DNA: TGTGCCAGCAGCCGGCTAAGGGCCACTGAAGCTTTCTTT; CDR3 protein: CASSRLRATEAFF
V gene: TRBV20-1; D gene: .; clone size: .; J gene: TRBJ2-1; CDR3 DNA: TGCAGTGAAACGAATCTAGCCGGTCCCTACAATGAGCAGTTCTTC; CDR3 protein: CSETNLAGPYNEQFF
V gene: TRBV9; D gene: .; clone size: .; J gene: TRBJ2-2; CDR3 DNA: TGTGCCAGCAGACCAGCAACGGCCGGGGAGCTGTTTTTT; CDR3 protein: CASRPATAGELFF
V gene: TRBV9; D gene: .; clone size: .; J gene: TRBJ2-2; CDR3 DNA: TGTGCCAGCAGCGCCACCGGGGAGCTGTTTTTT; CDR3 protein: CASSATGELFF
V gene: TRBV5-1; D gene: TRBD1; clone size: .; J gene: TRBJ1-1; CDR3 DNA: TGCGCCAGCAGCCTGACAGGGACCATGGGCACTGAAGCTTTCTTT; CDR3 protein: CASSLTGTMGTEAFF
V gene: TRBV2; D gene: TRBD2; clone size: few; J gene: TRBJ2-3; CDR3 DNA: TGTGCCAGCACAACTAGCGGGGGGACAGATACGCAGTATTTT; CDR3 protein: CASTTSGGTDTQYF
V gene: TRBV28; D gene: .; clone size: .; J gene: TRBJ2-1; CDR3 DNA: TGTGCCAGCAGTTCTCCGGGACATACCAATGAGCAGTTCTTC; CDR3 protein: CASSSPGHTNEQFF
V gene: TRBV11-2; D gene: .; clone size: few; J gene: TRBJ2-3; CDR3 DNA: TGTGCCAGCAGCACTGGCCCGCAAAATACGCAGTATTTT; CDR3 protein: CASSTGPQNTQYF
V gene: TRBV15; D gene: .; clone size: .; J gene: TRBJ2-3; CDR3 DNA: TGTGCCACCAGCAGAGATTTCCTCACAGATACGCAGTATTTT; CDR3 protein: CATSRDFLTDTQYF
V gene: TRBV14; D gene: .; clone size: .; J gene: TRBJ1-1; CDR3 DNA: TGTGCCAGCAGCCGCGCCGGGGGCGCGGCGACCACTGAAGCTTTCTTT; CDR3 protein: CASSRAGGAATTEAFF
V gene: TRBV20-1; D gene: TRBD1; clone size: .; J gene: TRBJ1-6; CDR3 DNA: TGCAGTGCCGCCCGGGTGGTGGGTGGGGACAGGGTGAGAAATTCACCCCTCCACTTT; CDR3 protein: CSAARVVGGDRVRNSPLHF
V gene: TRBV6-2/TRBV6-3; D gene: .; clone size: .; J gene: TRBJ2-5; CDR3 DNA: TGTGCCAGCAGAAGACAGGACCAAGAGACCCAGTACTTC; CDR3 protein: CASRRQDQETQYF
V gene: TRBV20-1; D gene: .; clone size: .; J gene: TRBJ2-1; CDR3 DNA: TGCAGTGCCGGTGGGGTACATTTTTACAATGAGCAGTTCTTC; CDR3 protein: CSAGGVHFYNEQFF
V gene: TRBV5-1; D gene: TRBD1; clone size: .; J gene: TRBJ2-7; CDR3 DNA: TGCGCCAGCAGCTTCACTACGGGACAGGGATACGAGCAGTACTTC; CDR3 protein: CASSFTTGQGYEQYF
V gene: TRBV12-3/TRBV12-4; D gene: .; clone size: .; J gene: TRBJ1-1; CDR3 DNA: TGTGCCAGCAGTTTGATCTTGAACAGTGAAGCTTTCTTT; CDR3 protein: CASSLILNSEAFF
V gene: TRBV20-1; D gene: .; clone size: .; J gene: TRBJ1-4; CDR3 DNA: TGCAGTGCTAGACTACCGGCTAATGAAAAACTGTTTTTT; CDR3 protein: CSARLPANEKLFF